The 5 T cell receptor beta chains reported below all come from one sample, sequenced in a study of OX40 agonist ivuxolimab in advanced cancers. Assay used: immunoSEQ multiplex PCR; TCRdb lists only in-frame clones, some missing. Here the sample spans roughly 79,000 clones, 92% being singletons. Sequencing used CD4+ or CD8+ T cells sorted from blood, obtained in a trial of the OX40 agonist ivuxolimab. All receptors derive from an adult with an advanced solid tumor such as melanoma, head and neck, liver or kidney cancer.

This clone was seen only once. The chain combines TRBV7-2 with TRBJ2-2, with TRBD2 identical over 7 bases. This CDR3 region has 16 residues. Losses at the gene ends were 5 bases for V and 4 bases for J; bases not matched to a gene: 10. Per the germline V gene, CDR1 is SGHTA and CDR2 is FQGNSA. The CDR3 DNA reads TGTGCCAGCAGCCCCGCAGCGGGGAGGACCACCGGGGAGCTGTTTTTT. Protein sequence: CASSPAAGRTTGELFF.

The V and J genes are TRBV27 and TRBJ2-1; D ambiguous. V lost 0 bases and J lost 5, with 8 bases in between. The CDR3 is 14 amino acids. From germline, CDR1 is MNHEY and CDR2 SMNVEV (reference sequence). The CDR3 here is CASSLSWLNNEQFF. In DNA, the CDR3 is TGTGCCAGCAGTTTATCGTGGCTCAACAATGAGCAGTTCTTC.

The chain combines TRBV11-3 with TRBJ1-1; 8 bases fit TRBD1. Germline V lookup: CDR1 SGHNT, CDR2 YENEEA. The CDR3 length is 15 residues. V was pared by 5 bases and J by 3 bases, with 8 bases of the junction left unmatched. The CDR3 bases are TGTGCCAGCAGCCGCGAACAGGGGGGAGACACTGAAGCTTTCTTT. Amino acids: CASSREQGGDTEAFF.

The rearrangement uses TRBV18 and TRBJ2-6; TRBD1 matches at 7 bases. The V segment lost 5 bases and the J segment 0 bases; nucleotides outside the gene matches: 10. The CDR3 is made up of 18 amino acids. Germline V gives CDR1 KGHSH, CDR2 LQKENI. CDR3 in amino acids: CASSYRTGLASGANVLTF. Here the CDR3 DNA reads TGTGCCAGCTCATATCGGACAGGTTTGGCCTCTGGGGCCAACGTCCTGACTTTC.

The chain uses TRBV19 and TRBJ2-7; the D gene is possibly TRBD1 (6 bases). CDR3 length: 14 amino acids. Looked up from germline, CDR1 is LNHDA and CDR2 is SQIVND (reference sequence). V was trimmed by 5 bases and J by 4 bases, leaving 15 bases between them. CDR3 amino acids: CASSDGQWGYEQYF. CDR3 nucleotides: TGTGCCAGTAGTGACGGACAGTGGGGTTACGAGCAGTACTTC.